The 17 T cell receptor beta chains reported below all come from one sample, sequenced in a study of T cells in Graves' hyperthyroidism and ophthalmopathy. Amplification targeted TCR beta CDR3 regions from RNA transcripts. First-round RT-PCR of the TCR CDR3 relied on the HTBI primer set. TCRdb ran MiXCR on the multiplex PCR reads and lists one entry per CDR3 protein. The table includes roughly 500,000 distinct CDR3 sequences, about 20% detected once. The sample consisted of blood. The receptors derive from a woman aged 70-85 years with Graves' ophthalmopathy.

This CDR3 reads CASSLGGANLYEQYF. The CDR3 DNA is TGTGCCAGCAGCTTAGGAGGGGCTAATCTCTACGAGCAGTACTTC. The gene calls are TRBV11-2 and TRBJ2-7; D may be TRBD1 or TRBD2 (5 bases each). CDR1 SGHAT and CDR2 FQNNGV come from the germline V gene. CDR3 length equals 15 residues. The ends were cut back, 1 base at V and 3 bases at J, with 13 bases in the middle.

This clonotype was recorded once. The chain links TRBV7-9 to TRBJ2-1, with D tentatively TRBD2 (5 bases). Trimming stripped 8 bases from V and 5 bases from J, with 13 bases between. Germline assignment: CDR1 SEHNR and CDR2 FQNEAQ (reference sequence). The CDR3 has 13 amino acids. CDR3 sequence: CASREQSNNEQFF. The DNA of the CDR3 is TGTGCCAGCCGGGAACAATCTAACAATGAGCAGTTCTTC.

This chain connects TRBV19 to TRBJ2-7, with 8 nucleotides matching TRBD1. The CDR3 is 16 amino acids. Germline trimming cut 2 bases from V and 2 bases from J; bases unmatched to any gene: 8. In germline, CDR1 is LNHDA, CDR2 SQIVND (reference sequence). The CDR3: CASSILSAGGPYEQYF. The CDR3 DNA sequence: TGTGCCAGTAGTATATTGTCGGCAGGGGGCCCCTACGAGCAGTACTTC.

This clonotype has only a few counts. The V and J genes are TRBV12-3 or TRBV12-4 and TRBJ2-1; D possibly corresponds to TRBD2 (7 bases). The CDR3 covers 14 residues. The germline V and J ends were trimmed by 6 bases and 9 bases, with 18 bases remaining between them. The CDR3 loop is CASSRPPGGREQFF. The CDR3 coding sequence is TGTGCCAGCAGCCGACCCCCCGGGGGGCGTGAGCAGTTCTTC.

The genes are TRBV13 and TRBJ2-5; D is possibly TRBD1 (5 bases). CDR1 is PRHDT, CDR2 FYEKMQ, per germline (reference sequence). The V end lost 0 bases, the J end lost 5 bases, and 10 bases lay between the germline ends. This CDR3 is 14 amino acids long. CDR3 loop: CASSLGRRAETQYF. In DNA, the CDR3 is TGTGCCAGCAGCTTAGGCCGCAGGGCTGAGACCCAGTACTTC.

This clonotype was counted between two and nine times. The chain employs TRBV5-4 and TRBJ2-3; D ambiguous. Germline CDR1 SGHNT, CDR2 YYREEE (reference sequence). V lost 0 bases and J 6 bases, leaving 11 bases between the germline ends. The CDR3 length is 14 residues. CDR3 region: CASSLDGVADTQYF. Written as DNA, the CDR3 is TGTGCCAGCAGCTTGGACGGAGTGGCTGATACGCAGTATTTT.

This clonotype was counted a few times. The chain is built from TRBV20-1 and TRBJ1-2; D unclear. This CDR3 comprises 13 residues. Trimming left V 6 bases short and J 2 bases short, with 13 bases between. In germline, CDR1 is DFQATT, CDR2 SNEGSKA (reference sequence). The CDR3 DNA is TGCAGTGCCACCTCCATGGACAACTATGGCTACACCTTC. Its protein product is CSATSMDNYGYTF.

This clonotype has ten or more counts. The chain recombines TRBV7-2 with TRBJ1-1; D unclear. The germline V gene encodes CDR1 SGHTA and CDR2 FQGNSA. Trimming cost V 1 base and J 1 base, with 7 bases left between them. The CDR3 has 14 amino acids. The CDR3 loop is CASSLEAENTEAFF. CDR3 in DNA: TGTGCCAGCAGCTTAGAGGCGGAGAACACTGAAGCTTTCTTT.

V usage is TRBV14 and J usage is TRBJ1-3; no clear D gene. V was shortened by 2 bases and J by 4 bases, with 6 bases between the two germline ends. The length of the CDR3 is 13 residues. Per germline, CDR1 SGHDN and CDR2 FVKESK. This chain's CDR3 is CASSQRPGNTIYF. As DNA, the CDR3 is TGTGCCAGCAGCCAACGCCCCGGAAACACCATATATTTT.

This clonotype was counted once. This chain links TRBV18 with TRBJ2-1; D remains ambiguous. The germline CDR1 and CDR2 sequences are KGHSH and LQKENI. The CDR3 has 15 amino acids. The V gene lost 4 bases and the J gene lost 10 bases, with 20 bases spanning the gap. The CDR3 sequence: CASSLPSTPRYEQFF. In DNA, the CDR3 is TGTGCCAGCTCACTTCCATCGACGCCCCGGTACGAGCAGTTCTTC.

This clonotype was counted between two and nine times. The chain couples TRBV4-3 to TRBJ2-3; D remains ambiguous. CDR1 LGHNA and CDR2 YSLEER come from the germline V gene. The V end was cut by 0 bases, the J end by 0 bases, with 10 bases between. The CDR3 sequence is 16 residues long. CDR3 residues: CASSQETPSSTDTQYF. CDR3 sequence (DNA): TGCGCCAGCAGCCAAGAGACCCCCTCTAGCACAGATACGCAGTATTTT.

V is TRBV20-1 and J is TRBJ2-7; D perhaps matches TRBD1 (6 bases). Between the trimmed V and J ends, which lost 0 bases and 2 bases, there was a span of 11 bases. The CDR3 loop spans 14 amino acids. Per germline, CDR1 DFQATT and CDR2 SNEGSKA (reference sequence). CDR3 sequence (DNA): TGCAGTGCTAGAGACCCGACAGGAGCCTACGAGCAGTACTTC. It yields the protein CSARDPTGAYEQYF.

The sample holds a few counts of this clonotype. The CDR3 here is CASRGQGANTIYF. The CDR3 DNA reads as TGTGCCAGCAGAGGACAGGGGGCAAACACCATATATTTT. This sequence joins TRBV12-3 or TRBV12-4 and TRBJ1-3; 11 bases are shared with TRBD1. After removal of 6 bases from V and 6 bases from J, the junction contained 1 base not matched to a gene. The CDR3 is 13 amino acids.

This clonotype has more than one count but fewer than ten. This rearrangement joins TRBV11-2 to TRBJ2-1, with D hard to call. The V gene lost 5 bases and the J gene lost 5 bases, with 7 bases spanning the gap. This CDR3 has 12 amino acids. Germline CDR1 SGHAT, CDR2 FQNNGV. The CDR3, as DNA: TGTGCCAGCAGCCCCCTCCACAATGAGCAGTTCTTC. Translating it yields CASSPLHNEQFF.

The chain is built from TRBV30 and TRBJ1-1, with D possibly matching TRBD1 (6 bases). Germline values: CDR1 GTSNPN, CDR2 SVGIG (reference sequence). The V end lost 2 bases, the J end lost 0 bases, and 13 bases lay between the germline ends. There are 15 residues in the CDR3. The CDR3 here is CAWSIPGTLNTEAFF. DNA of the CDR3: TGTGCCTGGAGTATCCCCGGGACATTGAACACTGAAGCTTTCTTT. Full variable domain (remainder filled in from reference TRBV30 and TRBJ1-1): SQTIHQWPATLVQPVGSPLSLECTVEGTSNPNLYWYRQAAGRGLQLLFYSVGIGQISSEVPQNLSASRPQDRQFILSSKKLLLSDSGFYLCAWSIPGTLNTEAFFGQGTRLTVV.

The chain is built from TRBV10-3 and TRBJ1-1; D unclear. The CDR3 totals 12 residues. Germline V lookup: CDR1 ENHRY, CDR2 SYGVKD. V lost 11 bases and J 3 bases, leaving 13 bases between the germline ends. The CDR3 nucleotides read TGTGCCGCAATCGGTTTGGACACTGAAGCTTTCTTT. Translation gives CAAIGLDTEAFF.

This clonotype was counted a few times. J is TRBJ2-1 and V is TRBV20-1; 7 bases match TRBD2. Germline assignment: CDR1 DFQATT and CDR2 SNEGSKA (reference sequence). V lost 0 bases and J lost 6; bases outside the gene matches: 8. The CDR3 spans 15 residues. The CDR3 region has the DNA TGCAGTGCTAGAGATCCCAGGACTAGTATCAATGAGCAGTTCTTC. Protein sequence: CSARDPRTSINEQFF.